One sample yielded the 25 T cell receptor beta chains listed below, sequenced in a study of T-cell memory formation after mild COVID-19. TCRdb reprocessed the 5' RACE reads with MiXCR, giving one entry per CDR3 protein. In the table there are roughly 150,000 distinct CDR3 sequences, 10% to 15% of which are singletons. Sequenced sample: PBMCs or a T cell subset sorted from them (not recorded which). These receptors were obtained from a man younger than 30 who had mild COVID-19 (a few samples of this study predate the infection). Cell type and time point are not known.

In DNA form, the CDR3 reads TGTGCCAGCAGCTCAACGGAGACAAGGATCGGCTACACCTTC. This encodes CASSSTETRIGYTF. The chain uses TRBV7-2 and TRBJ1-2; D call uncertain. In germline, CDR1 is SGHTA, CDR2 FQGNSA. CDR3 length: 14 amino acids. V gave up 4 bases and J gave up 8 bases, with 17 bases separating them. The whole variable domain, remainder taken from reference TRBV7-2 and TRBJ1-2, is GAGVSQSPSNKVTEKGKDVELRCDPISGHTALYWYRQSLGQGLEFLIYFQGNSAPDKSGLPSDRFSAERTGGSVSTLTIQRTQQEDSAVYLCASSSTETRIGYTFGSGTRLTVV.

The chain recombines TRBV4-3 with TRBJ2-2, with 7 bases aligning to TRBD1. From germline, CDR1 is LGHNA and CDR2 YSLEER. J gave up 2 bases and V 4 bases, and 4 bases lay outside the gene matches. CDR3 size: 15 residues. CDR3 bases: TGCGCCAGCAGCCTCCGGGACAGAAACACCGGGGAGCTGTTTTTT. Translation gives CASSLRDRNTGELFF.

The rearrangement joins TRBV25-1 to TRBJ2-5; no reliable D call. Germline-derived CDR1 and CDR2 are MGHDK and SYGVNS. V was clipped by 1 base and J by 3 bases, with 6 bases between them. The CDR3 extends over 13 amino acids. The CDR3 coding sequence is TGTGCCAGCAGTGAATTAACGGAAGAGACCCAGTACTTC. Its translation: CASSELTEETQYF.

The genes are TRBV6-2 or TRBV6-3 and TRBJ2-1; D is unresolved. This CDR3 spans 17 amino acids. The V and J ends lost 8 bases and 4 bases respectively, with 24 bases between them. Looked up from germline, CDR1 is MNHEY and CDR2 is SVGEGT. CDR3 protein: CASHDPTAKHRYNEQFF. CDR3 nucleotide sequence: TGTGCCAGCCACGACCCTACAGCAAAGCACCGTTACAATGAGCAGTTCTTC.

A few counts support this clonotype. V and J are TRBV5-1 and TRBJ2-2, with a weak D call TRBD2 (6 bases). CDR3 length: 15 amino acids. The germline gives CDR1 SGHRS, CDR2 YFSETQ. Trimming took 3 bases from V and 1 from J, leaving 10 bases between them. CDR3 residues: CASSWGDWNTGELFF. The DNA for the CDR3 is TGCGCCAGCAGCTGGGGGGACTGGAACACCGGGGAGCTGTTTTTT. Variable domain in full (rest from reference TRBV5-1 and TRBJ2-2): KAGVTQTPRYLIKTRGQQVTLSCSPISGHRSVSWYQQTPGQGLQFLFEYFSETQRNKGNFPGRFSGRQFSNSRSEMNVSTLELGDSALYLCASSWGDWNTGELFFGEGSRLTVL.

In its sample, this clonotype was seen a few times. The chain joins TRBV3-1 to TRBJ1-2; the D is unclear. Trimming removed 2 bases from V and 1 base from J, with 8 bases in between. The CDR3 contains 14 residues. CDR1 is LGHDT, CDR2 YNNKEL, per germline (reference sequence). The CDR3 coding sequence is TGTGCCAGCAGCCAAAGAGAAAGTAACTATGGCTACACCTTC. This gives the protein CASSQRESNYGYTF. The complete variable domain, with remaining parts taken from reference TRBV3-1 and TRBJ1-2, reads DTAVSQTPKYLVTQMGNDKSIKCEQNLGHDTMYWYKQDSKKFLKIMFSYNNKELIINETVPNRFSPKSPDKAHLNLHINSLELGDSAVYFCASSQRESNYGYTFGSGTRLTVV.

This chain links TRBV6-6 with TRBJ2-7; tentatively, D is TRBD1 or TRBD2 (6 bases each). The CDR3 runs 15 residues. V was pared by 4 bases and J by 4 bases, with 17 bases between. Per the germline V gene, CDR1 is MNHNY and CDR2 is SVGAGI (reference sequence). CDR3 protein: CASSSRVGGGYEQYV. CDR3 DNA: TGTGCCAGCAGTTCCAGAGTTGGAGGGGGATACGAGCAGTACGTC.

This clonotype showed up just a few times. The V gene is TRBV11-2, the J gene TRBJ1-3, with 7 bases fitting TRBD1. CDR1 SGHAT and CDR2 FQNNGV come from the germline V gene. The J segment lost 0 bases and the V segment lost 6 bases, leaving 14 bases of the junction unmatched. This CDR3 spans 18 amino acids. DNA for the CDR3: TGTGCCAGCAGACTAACCTTTAGGCGACAGGGCTCTGGAAACACCATATATTTT. It specifies CASRLTFRRQGSGNTIYF.

This sequence joins TRBV7-2 and TRBJ2-1; D is uncertain. Germline CDR1 reads SGHTA; CDR2 reads FQGNSA. The CDR3 is 12 amino acids. V was cut by 3 bases and J by 5 bases, with 5 bases left in between. The DNA of the CDR3 is TGTGCCAGCAGCTTTGCGCACAATGAGCAGTTCTTC. Encoded protein: CASSFAHNEQFF.

This clonotype was detected ten times or more. The chain couples TRBV5-6 to TRBJ2-2; no definite D call. The CDR3 covers 11 residues. Trimming removed 5 bases from V and 7 bases from J, with 6 bases in between. Germline V gene data show CDR1 as SGHDT and CDR2 as YYEEEE. CDR3 region: CASSLYGELFF. In DNA form, the CDR3 reads TGTGCCAGCAGTCTTTACGGGGAGCTGTTTTTT.

Only a few counts were recorded for this clonotype. J is TRBJ1-4 and V is TRBV27; D is undetermined. The CDR3 is made up of 14 amino acids. Germline values: CDR1 MNHEY, CDR2 SMNVEV (reference sequence). V was clipped by 6 bases and J by 0 bases, with 8 bases between them. CDR3 sequence: CASRRSSTNEKLFF. The CDR3, as DNA: TGTGCCAGCAGACGCAGCTCAACTAATGAAAAACTGTTTTTT.

This clonotype was observed a handful of times. The CDR3: CAIKGRGTDTQYF. Here the CDR3 DNA reads TGTGCCATCAAGGGCAGGGGGACAGATACGCAGTATTTT. The chain combines TRBV10-3 with TRBJ2-3; TRBD1 matches 7 bases. The germline CDR1 and CDR2 sequences are ENHRY and SYGVKD. This CDR3 is 13 amino acids long. V trimming: 7 bases; J trimming: 3 bases; junction bases outside the gene matches: 4.

This clonotype was detected only a few times. The chain combines TRBV29-1 with TRBJ1-1; 8 bases map to TRBD1. Germline V CDR1 and CDR2: SQVTM, ANQGSEA. CDR3 length: 12 residues. The V gene end was trimmed by 6 bases and the J gene end by 4 bases; junction bases not matched to a gene: 4. CDR3 residues: CSVDRVTTEAFF. As DNA, the CDR3 is TGCAGCGTGGACAGGGTAACCACTGAAGCTTTCTTT.

This clonotype was detected only a few times. The chain combines TRBV5-1 with TRBJ1-1; the D is unclear. Germline values: CDR1 SGHRS, CDR2 YFSETQ. The CDR3 contains 13 residues. Trimming took 4 bases from V and 3 from J, leaving 10 bases between them. CDR3 in amino acids: CASSPSGDTEAFF. The CDR3 DNA reads as TGCGCCAGCAGCCCGAGTGGGGACACTGAAGCTTTCTTT. Full variable domain (rest looked up from reference TRBV5-1 and TRBJ1-1): KAGVTQTPRYLIKTRGQQVTLSCSPISGHRSVSWYQQTPGQGLQFLFEYFSETQRNKGNFPGRFSGRQFSNSRSEMNVSTLELGDSALYLCASSPSGDTEAFFGQGTRLTVV.

V usage is TRBV25-1 and J usage is TRBJ1-1; 11 nucleotides agree with TRBD1. V lost 6 bases, J lost 3 bases, and 3 bases stayed unmatched. Per germline, CDR1 MGHDK and CDR2 SYGVNS. CDR3 size: 14 residues. CDR3 in DNA: TGTGCCAGCAGGGGACAGGGGGGTGACACTGAAGCTTTCTTT. Residues: CASRGQGGDTEAFF.

To note about this clonotype: A read error may explain this, as a much larger clone is one base away. The chain uses TRBV7-2 and TRBJ2-5; no reliable D call. CDR3 length equals 11 residues. The germline gives CDR1 SGHTA, CDR2 FQGNSA. V was pared by 5 bases and J by 5 bases, with 6 bases between. CDR3 region: CASSTWETQYF. The CDR3 DNA is TGTGCCAGCAGCACCTGGGAGACCCAGTACTTC.

The V call is TRBV6-6, the J call TRBJ1-2; 9 bases agree with TRBD1. The length of the CDR3 is 14 residues. V gave up 2 bases and J gave up 8 bases; unmatched junction bases: 6. The germline V gene encodes CDR1 MNHNY and CDR2 SVGAGI (reference sequence). The CDR3 DNA sequence: TGTGCCAGCAGTTACGGGGGGACAGGGAACGGCTACACCTTC. Translating gives CASSYGGTGNGYTF.

This clonotype turned up a few times. V is TRBV7-2 and J is TRBJ1-1, with TRBD1 as a possible D gene (6 bases). Germline CDR1 SGHTA, CDR2 FQGNSA. V lost 3 bases and J lost 6, with 11 bases in between. CDR3 length: 13 amino acids. In nucleotides, the CDR3 is TGTGCCAGCAGCTTGTCAGGGGTTTCTGAAGCTTTCTTT. Protein: CASSLSGVSEAFF.

The table lists this clonotype with a few counts. The chain combines TRBV7-2 with TRBJ1-1; D unresolved. The CDR3 has 15 residues. Trimming took off 3 bases at V and 5 bases at J, with 16 bases between the two ends. The germline gives CDR1 SGHTA, CDR2 FQGNSA. Here the CDR3 reads CASSFSTDSRTEAFF. DNA for the CDR3: TGTGCCAGCAGCTTCTCCACGGACTCGAGGACTGAAGCTTTCTTT.

The chain links TRBV12-3 or TRBV12-4 to TRBJ2-3; TRBD2 matches at 8 bases. The V gene end was trimmed by 4 bases and the J gene end by 6 bases; junction bases not matched to a gene: 9. The CDR3 extends over 15 amino acids. The DNA of the CDR3 is TGTGCCAGCAGTTCCCAGCGGGGGAGGTTGGATACGCAGTATTTT. It encodes CASSSQRGRLDTQYF.

This clonotype has only a few counts. The gene calls are TRBV7-9 and TRBJ2-5; D tentatively reads TRBD1 or TRBD2 (5 bases each). The CDR3 runs 15 residues. The germline CDR1 and CDR2 sequences are SEHNR and FQNEAQ (reference sequence). Trimming stripped 5 bases from V and 5 bases from J, with 18 bases between. The chain's CDR3 is CASSLGAGIGETQYF. The CDR3 DNA sequence: TGTGCCAGCAGCCTTGGGGCCGGGATTGGGGAGACCCAGTACTTC.

This clonotype showed up just a few times. The V gene is TRBV30, the J gene TRBJ2-7; D possibly uses TRBD1 or TRBD2 (5 bases each). Trimming shortened V by 8 bases and J by 6 bases, and 17 bases separated the two germline ends. The CDR3 extends over 12 amino acids. Germline CDR1 is GTSNPN and CDR2 is SVGIG (reference sequence). In nucleotides, the CDR3 is TGTGCCCGCCTCGGGACGTGGGGCGAGCAGTACTTC. The encoded protein is CARLGTWGEQYF.

The chain is built from TRBV12-3 or TRBV12-4 and TRBJ2-5; D might be TRBD2 (6 bases). CDR3 length: 15 residues. Trimming pared 3 bases from V and 4 bases from J, leaving 15 bases between. CDR3 coding DNA: TGTGCCAGCAGTTTGGCTCTGGACGGGGGAGAGACCCAGTACTTC. Amino acid sequence: CASSLALDGGETQYF.

This sequence joins TRBV29-1 and TRBJ2-5; D unresolved. Germline V gene data show CDR1 as SQVTM and CDR2 as ANQGSEA. V lost 3 bases and J lost 5, with 10 bases in between. This CDR3 comprises 12 residues. The CDR3 here is CSVDPLQETQYF. The CDR3 DNA is TGCAGCGTTGACCCACTCCAGGAGACCCAGTACTTC.

The rearrangement uses TRBV5-1 and TRBJ1-2, with a weak D call TRBD1 (5 bases). The germline CDR1 and CDR2 sequences are SGHRS and YFSETQ. The V end was cut by 5 bases, the J end by 6 bases, with 11 bases between. This CDR3 has 12 amino acids. The CDR3 reads CASRSQVDGYTF. CDR3 bases: TGCGCCAGCAGGTCACAGGTCGATGGCTACACCTTC.